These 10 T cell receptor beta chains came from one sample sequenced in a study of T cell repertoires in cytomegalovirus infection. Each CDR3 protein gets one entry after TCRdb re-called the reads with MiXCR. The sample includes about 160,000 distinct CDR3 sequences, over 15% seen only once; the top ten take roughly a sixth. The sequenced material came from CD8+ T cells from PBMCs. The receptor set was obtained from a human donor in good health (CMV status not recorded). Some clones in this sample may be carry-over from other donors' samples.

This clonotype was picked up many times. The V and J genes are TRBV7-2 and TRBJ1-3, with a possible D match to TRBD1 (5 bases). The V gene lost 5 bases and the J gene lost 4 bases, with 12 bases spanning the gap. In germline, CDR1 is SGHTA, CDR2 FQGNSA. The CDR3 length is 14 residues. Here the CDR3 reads CASSPTGWGNTIYF. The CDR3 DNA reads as TGTGCCAGCAGCCCTACAGGTTGGGGAAACACCATATATTTT.

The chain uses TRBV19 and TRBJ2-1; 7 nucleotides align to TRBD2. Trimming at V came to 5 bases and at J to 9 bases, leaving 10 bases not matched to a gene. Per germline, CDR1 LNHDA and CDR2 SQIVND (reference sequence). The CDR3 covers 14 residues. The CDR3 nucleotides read TGTGCCAGTAGTTCTGGCGGGAGAGTTAGTGAGCAGTTCTTC. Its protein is CASSSGGRVSEQFF.

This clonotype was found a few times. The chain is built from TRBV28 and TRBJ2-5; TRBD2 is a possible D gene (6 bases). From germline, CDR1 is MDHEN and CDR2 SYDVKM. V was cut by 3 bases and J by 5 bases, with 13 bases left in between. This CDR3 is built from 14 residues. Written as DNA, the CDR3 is TGTGCCAGCAGTTTTGAGCCAGGGAGGGAGACCCAGTACTTC. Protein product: CASSFEPGRETQYF.

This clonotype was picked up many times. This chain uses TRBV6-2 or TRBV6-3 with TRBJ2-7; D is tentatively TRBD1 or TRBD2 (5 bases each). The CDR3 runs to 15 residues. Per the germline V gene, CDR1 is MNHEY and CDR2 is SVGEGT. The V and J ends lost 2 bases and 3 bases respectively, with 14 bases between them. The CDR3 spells CASSYKRGSVYEQYF. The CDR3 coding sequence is TGTGCCAGCAGTTACAAGAGGGGATCAGTCTACGAGCAGTACTTC.

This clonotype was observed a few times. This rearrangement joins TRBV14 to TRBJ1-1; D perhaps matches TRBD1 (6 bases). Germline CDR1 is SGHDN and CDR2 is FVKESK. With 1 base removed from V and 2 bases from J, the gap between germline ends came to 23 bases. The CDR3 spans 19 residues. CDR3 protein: CASSQALGWQGLLNTEAFF. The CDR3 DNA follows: TGTGCCAGCAGCCAAGCACTAGGTTGGCAGGGGCTATTAAACACTGAAGCTTTCTTT.

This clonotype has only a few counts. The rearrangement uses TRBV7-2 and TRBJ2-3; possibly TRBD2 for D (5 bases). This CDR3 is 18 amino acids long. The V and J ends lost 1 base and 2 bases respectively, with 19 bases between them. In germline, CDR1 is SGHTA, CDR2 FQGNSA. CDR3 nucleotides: TGTGCCAGCAGCTTAGGAAGAGGGTCAAGGGCACCCACAGATACGCAGTATTTT. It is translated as CASSLGRGSRAPTDTQYF.

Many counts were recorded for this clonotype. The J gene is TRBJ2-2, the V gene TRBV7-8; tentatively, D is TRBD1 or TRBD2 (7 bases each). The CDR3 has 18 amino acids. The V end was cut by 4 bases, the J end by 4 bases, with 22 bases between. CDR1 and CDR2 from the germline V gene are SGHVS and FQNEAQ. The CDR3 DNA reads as TGTGCCAGCAGCTCAAAGCGGGACAGCCTGATGGGCACCGGGGAGCTGTTTTTT. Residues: CASSSKRDSLMGTGELFF.

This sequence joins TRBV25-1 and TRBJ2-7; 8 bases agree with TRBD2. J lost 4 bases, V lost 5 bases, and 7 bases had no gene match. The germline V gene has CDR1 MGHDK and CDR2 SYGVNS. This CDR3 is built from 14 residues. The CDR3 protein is CASSQAGDPYEQYF. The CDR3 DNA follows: TGTGCCAGCAGTCAAGCGGGAGACCCTTACGAGCAGTACTTC.

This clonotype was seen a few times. Here the CDR3 reads CASSQPGLHYEQYF. In DNA form, the CDR3 reads TGTGCCAGCAGTCAGCCGGGACTACACTACGAGCAGTACTTC. This chain connects TRBV6-2 or TRBV6-3 to TRBJ2-7; the match to TRBD2 covers 7 bases. CDR3 length: 14 residues. V gave up 5 bases and J gave up 3 bases; unmatched junction bases: 7. Germline CDR1 and CDR2: MNHEY and SVGEGT.

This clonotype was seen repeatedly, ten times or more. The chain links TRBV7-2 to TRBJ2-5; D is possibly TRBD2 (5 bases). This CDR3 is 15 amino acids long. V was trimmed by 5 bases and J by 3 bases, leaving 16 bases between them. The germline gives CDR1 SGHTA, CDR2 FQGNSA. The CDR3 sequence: CASSPRGWREETQYF. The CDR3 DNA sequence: TGTGCCAGCAGCCCCCGAGGATGGCGGGAAGAGACCCAGTACTTC.